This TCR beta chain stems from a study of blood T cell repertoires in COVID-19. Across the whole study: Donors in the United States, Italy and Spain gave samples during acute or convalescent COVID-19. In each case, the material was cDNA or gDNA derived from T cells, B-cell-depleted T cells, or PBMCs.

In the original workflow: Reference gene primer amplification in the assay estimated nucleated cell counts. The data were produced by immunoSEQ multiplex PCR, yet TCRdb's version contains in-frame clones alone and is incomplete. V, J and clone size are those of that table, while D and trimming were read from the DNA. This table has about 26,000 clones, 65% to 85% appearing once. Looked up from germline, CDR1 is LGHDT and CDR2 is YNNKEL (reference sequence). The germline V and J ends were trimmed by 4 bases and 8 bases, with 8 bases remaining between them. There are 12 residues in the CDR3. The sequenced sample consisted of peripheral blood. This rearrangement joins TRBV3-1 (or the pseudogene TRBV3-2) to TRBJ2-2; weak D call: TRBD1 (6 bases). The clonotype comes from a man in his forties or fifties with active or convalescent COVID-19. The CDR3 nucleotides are TGTGCCAGCAGCCCCCAGGGGGGGGAGCTGTTTTTT. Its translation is CASSPQGGELFF.